The T cell receptor (beta chain) under discussion was sequenced for a study of blood T cell repertoires in COVID-19. Study summary: Italy, Spain and the United States were the sources of the convalescent and acute COVID-19 samples. Sources were T cells, B-cell-depleted T cells, or PBMCs; the material itself was cDNA or gDNA.

Sequenced by immunoSEQ multiplex PCR; TCRdb stores in-frame clones only, minus some. This sample carries about 160,000 clones, more than 70% of them seen once, and the ten largest clones take about 11%. Sequencing input: peripheral blood. This TCR derives from an elderly woman with active or convalescent COVID-19.

DNA for the CDR3: TGTGCCAGCATCCTCCTGACGGGAGTAAACGGGGAGCTGTTTTTT. Translated, it gives CASILLTGVNGELFF. The V and J genes are TRBV7-8 and TRBJ2-2, with a possible D match to TRBD2 (6 bases). Germline-derived CDR1 and CDR2 are SGHVS and FQNEAQ. V lost 7 bases and J 7 bases, leaving 19 bases between the germline ends. The CDR3 has 15 residues.